The rows below give T cell receptor beta chains drawn from one sample of a study of regulatory T cells in long-lasting Graves disease. TCRdb re-called the multiplex PCR reads with MiXCR, one entry per CDR3 protein. Of some 600,000 distinct CDR3 sequences listed, 15% to 20% are singletons. These data were also reused for a study on T cells in Graves' hyperthyroidism and ophthalmopathy.

The sequencing used peripheral blood mononuclear cells (PBMCs), collected at new diagnosis, from a patient treated with antithyroid drugs. These receptors were obtained from a man between 18 and 29 years old with Graves disease. The CDR3 runs from the conserved cysteine through the conserved F or W. D genes are given only for firm matches. Some rows mark clone size as missing; the rest say once, few, many or name a class of expanded clone.

clone size | J gene | V gene | D gene | CDR3 protein | CDR3 DNA
few | TRBJ1-2 | TRBV7-8 | TRBD1 | CASNLGGQGASYGYTF | TGTGCCAGCAACTTAGGGGGACAGGGGGCCTCCTATGGCTACACCTTC
. | TRBJ2-2 | TRBV4-1 | TRBD2 | CASRAGVLGTGELFF | TGCGCCAGCAGAGCGGGAGTTTTAGGCACCGGGGAGCTGTTTTTT
. | TRBJ1-6 | TRBV20-1 | . | CSSQGSSYNSPLHF | TGCAGTAGTCAGGGGAGCTCCTATAATTCACCCCTCCACTTT
few | TRBJ1-5 | TRBV28 | . | CASLVGRARQPQHF | TGTGCCAGCCTAGTGGGCAGGGCGAGGCAGCCCCAGCATTTT
. | TRBJ2-1 | TRBV29-1 | TRBD2 | CTAGGISYNEQFF | TGCACAGCCGGGGGGATCTCCTACAATGAGCAGTTCTTC
. | TRBJ2-7 | TRBV28 | . | CASRIMGGGYEQYF | TGTGCCAGCCGCATTATGGGTGGGGGCTACGAGCAGTACTTC
. | TRBJ2-1 | TRBV5-4 | TRBD2 | CASSLAGLAVDEQFF | TGTGCCAGCAGCTTGGCAGGACTAGCGGTCGATGAGCAGTTCTTC
. | TRBJ1-3 | TRBV5-1 | . | CASSLERRSRSGNTIYF | TGCGCCAGCAGCTTGGAGCGAAGGTCGAGATCTGGAAACACCATATATTTT
few | TRBJ1-2 | TRBV29-1 | TRBD1 | CSVRTGSNGYTF | TGCAGCGTTAGGACAGGATCGAATGGCTACACCTTC
many | TRBJ2-7 | TRBV28 | . | CASYGGRTGFYEQYF | TGTGCCAGCTACGGCGGCAGAACGGGCTTCTACGAGCAGTACTTC
. | TRBJ1-5 | TRBV10-3 | TRBD1 | CAISERDRGNQPQHF | TGTGCCATCAGTGAGCGGGACAGGGGGAATCAGCCCCAGCATTTT
many | TRBJ1-2 | TRBV7-9 | . | CASRGSDYGYTF | TGTGCCAGCAGGGGATCGGACTATGGCTACACCTTC
many | TRBJ2-7 | TRBV28 | . | CASSFEEGPYEQYF | TGTGCCAGCAGTTTCGAAGAGGGCCCCTACGAGCAGTACTTC
. | TRBJ1-2 | TRBV28 | TRBD1 | CASSFAGQGNYGYTF | TGTGCCAGCAGTTTTGCGGGACAGGGTAACTATGGCTACACCTTC
many | TRBJ1-4 | TRBV6-1 | . | CASREHVDGEKLFF | TGTGCCAGCAGGGAACACGTTGACGGGGAAAAACTGTTTTTT
many | TRBJ2-1 | TRBV27 | . | CASSLPGFEQFF | TGTGCCAGCAGTTTACCCGGCTTTGAGCAGTTCTTC
few | TRBJ1-1 | TRBV3-1 | . | CASSQLTDNTEAFF | TGTGCCAGCAGCCAACTGACAGACAACACTGAAGCTTTCTTT
many | TRBJ2-3 | TRBV12-3/TRBV12-4 | TRBD2 | CASSGTSGSGTDTQYF | TGTGCCAGCAGTGGGACTAGCGGGAGTGGGACAGATACGCAGTATTTT
few | TRBJ2-2 | TRBV6-1 | TRBD1 | CASRILQGAFGELFF | TGTGCCAGCAGGATACTACAGGGGGCTTTTGGGGAGCTGTTTTTT
many | TRBJ2-5 | TRBV6-2/TRBV6-3 | . | CASSPDQFQETQYF | TGTGCCAGCAGTCCCGACCAATTTCAAGAGACCCAGTACTTC
few | TRBJ2-3 | TRBV2 | . | CASSEGQRGYTQYF | TGTGCCAGCAGTGAGGGACAACGGGGGTATACGCAGTATTTT
few | TRBJ1-2 | TRBV5-1 | . | CASSLRGQDYYGYTF | TGCGCCAGCAGCCTTCGGGGACAAGATTACTATGGCTACACCTTC
. | TRBJ2-6 | TRBV6-1 | . | CASRGRAGANVLTF | TGTGCCAGCAGGGGCAGGGCTGGGGCCAACGTCCTGACTTTC
once | TRBJ2-1 | TRBV5-4 | . | CASSTPIQGNEQFF | TGTGCCAGCAGCACCCCGATCCAGGGGAATGAGCAGTTCTTC
. | TRBJ1-5 | TRBV28 | TRBD1 | CASSLSGQGRNQPQHF | TGTGCCAGCAGTTTAAGTGGACAGGGTCGAAATCAGCCCCAGCATTTT
many | TRBJ2-7 | TRBV27 | . | CASRSGVSAEQYF | TGTGCCAGCAGATCTGGAGTGAGTGCCGAGCAGTACTTC
many | TRBJ2-3 | TRBV28 | TRBD1 | CASTTSGRGQGADTQYF | TGTGCCAGCACTACCTCCGGAAGGGGACAGGGTGCAGATACGCAGTATTTT
many | TRBJ2-2 | TRBV28 | . | CASSLELRGANTGELFF | TGTGCCAGCAGTTTGGAACTCAGAGGGGCGAACACCGGGGAGCTGTTTTTT
. | TRBJ1-4 | TRBV20-1 | . | CSARDSIRGRNEKLFF | TGCAGTGCTAGAGATAGTATCCGGGGGAGGAATGAAAAACTGTTTTTT
. | TRBJ2-7 | TRBV19 | . | CASSIESYGTFYEQYF | TGTGCCAGTAGTATAGAGTCCTACGGAACCTTCTACGAGCAGTACTTC
. | TRBJ2-3 | TRBV18 | . | CASSPRQGVSTDTQYF | TGTGCCAGCTCACCACGGCAAGGGGTATCGACAGATACGCAGTATTTT
many | TRBJ1-3 | TRBV3-1 | . | CASSQEGARGNTIYF | TGTGCCAGCAGCCAAGAGGGTGCCAGGGGAAACACCATATATTTT
. | TRBJ2-7 | TRBV5-6 | . | CASTSPGEPSYEQYF | TGTGCCAGCACCTCCCCCGGCGAGCCCTCCTACGAGCAGTACTTC
. | TRBJ1-6 | TRBV20-1 | . | CSVSRAHNSPLHF | TGCAGTGTATCCCGGGCCCATAATTCACCCCTCCACTTT
. | TRBJ2-4 | TRBV12-3/TRBV12-4 | TRBD1 | CASSPRTGWETAKNIQYF | TGTGCCAGCAGTCCCCGGACAGGGTGGGAAACAGCCAAAAACATTCAGTACTTC
few | TRBJ1-1 | TRBV7-2 | . | CASSLAWGPEAFF | TGTGCCAGCAGCTTAGCTTGGGGCCCTGAAGCTTTCTTT
once | TRBJ2-1 | TRBV9 | TRBD2 | CASSVEGTSGRSEGEQFF | TGTGCCAGCAGCGTAGAGGGGACTAGCGGGAGGTCGGAGGGTGAGCAGTTCTTC
. | TRBJ2-1 | TRBV20-1 | TRBD2 | CSAERAGGAKNEQFF | TGCAGTGCTGAGAGAGCGGGGGGGGCGAAGAATGAGCAGTTCTTC
few | TRBJ2-5 | TRBV20-1 | TRBD1 | CSASPDRGLETQYF | TGCAGTGCCAGCCCCGACAGGGGGCTTGAGACCCAGTACTTC
. | TRBJ2-2 | TRBV7-2 | TRBD2 | CASTRLAGAAGELFF | TGTGCCAGCACCCGACTAGCGGGAGCTGCTGGGGAGCTGTTTTTT
many | TRBJ1-1 | TRBV29-1 | . | CSEHSGTEAFF | TGCAGCGAGCATAGTGGGACTGAAGCTTTCTTT
few | TRBJ2-1 | TRBV5-1 | TRBD1 | CASSTGQGYNERFF | TGCGCCAGCAGCACGGGACAGGGCTACAATGAGCGGTTCTTC
many | TRBJ1-1 | TRBV7-3 | . | CASSLNQLGEAFF | TGTGCCAGCAGCTTAAACCAACTGGGTGAGGCTTTCTTT
. | TRBJ1-3 | TRBV6-9 | TRBD1 | CASSYDGGGQGAWRNTIYF | TGTGCCAGCAGTTACGACGGGGGGGGACAGGGGGCTTGGAGAAACACCATATATTTT
many | TRBJ2-7 | TRBV28 | . | CASSLRQGQQYF | TGTGCCAGCAGTTTAAGGCAGGGGCAGCAGTACTTC
many | TRBJ2-5 | TRBV12-3/TRBV12-4 | . | CASSPSMDRNQETQYF | TGTGCCAGCAGTCCGTCAATGGACAGAAACCAAGAGACCCAGTACTTC
. | TRBJ2-3 | TRBV27 | . | CASSLFRRGHTDTQYF | TGTGCCAGCAGTTTATTCAGGAGGGGCCACACAGATACGCAGTATTTT
. | TRBJ1-6 | TRBV13 | . | CASSFGTGAGSPLHF | TGTGCCAGCAGCTTCGGGACCGGGGCTGGGTCACCCCTCCACTTT
many | TRBJ2-3 | TRBV7-3 | TRBD2 | CASSLGTSGLTDTQYF | TGTGCCAGCAGCTTAGGGACTAGCGGTCTCACAGATACGCAGTATTTT
many | TRBJ2-7 | TRBV28 | TRBD2 | CASSLEASGYYEQYF | TGTGCCAGCAGTTTAGAGGCTAGCGGTTACTACGAGCAGTACTTC
. | TRBJ1-4 | TRBV12-3/TRBV12-4 | TRBD1 | CASSSPRGREQKLFF | TGTGCCAGCAGTTCGCCCAGGGGGCGCGAACAAAAACTGTTTTTT
few | TRBJ2-2 | TRBV12-3/TRBV12-4 | . | CASSLTTGGELFF | TGTGCCAGCAGCCTTACCACCGGCGGGGAGCTGTTTTTT
many | TRBJ2-3 | TRBV5-1 | TRBD2 | CASSPGLAGDGGADTQYF | TGCGCCAGCAGCCCGGGACTAGCGGGAGACGGAGGGGCAGATACGCAGTATTTT